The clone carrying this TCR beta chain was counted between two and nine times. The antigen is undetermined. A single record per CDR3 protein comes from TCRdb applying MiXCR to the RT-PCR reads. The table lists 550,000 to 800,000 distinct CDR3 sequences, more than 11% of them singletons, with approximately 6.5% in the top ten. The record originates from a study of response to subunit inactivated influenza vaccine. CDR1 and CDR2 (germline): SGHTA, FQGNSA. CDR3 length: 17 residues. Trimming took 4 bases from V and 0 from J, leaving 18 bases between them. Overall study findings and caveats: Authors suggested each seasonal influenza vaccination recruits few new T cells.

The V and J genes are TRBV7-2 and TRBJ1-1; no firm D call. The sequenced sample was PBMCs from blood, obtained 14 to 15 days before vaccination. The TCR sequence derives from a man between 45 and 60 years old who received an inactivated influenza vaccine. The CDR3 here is CASSSPARDSMNTEAFF. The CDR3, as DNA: TGTGCCAGCAGCTCTCCGGCACGGGATAGCATGAACACTGAAGCTTTCTTT.